Below, 21 T cell receptor beta chains from the same sample are listed, as sequenced in a study of cytomegalovirus exposure and HLA in healthy donors. 60 Vbeta and 13 Jbeta primers were used in PCR. Clones were read by immunoSEQ multiplex PCR, and TCRdb kept only the in-frame ones, dropping some. The sample records approximately 210,000 clones, around four fifths being singletons. Sequenced: PBMCs. The receptors stem from a woman aged 45-65 years in good health and CMV-seropositive.

V gene TRBV9 combines with J gene TRBJ1-5, with D unclear. V was shortened by 4 bases and J by 1 base, with 6 bases between the two germline ends. Germline V lookup: CDR1 SGDLS, CDR2 YYNGEE. The CDR3 runs to 13 residues. CDR3 sequence: CASSTQSNQPQHF. CDR3 bases: TGTGCCAGCAGCACACAAAGCAATCAGCCCCAGCATTTT. Drawing the rest from reference TRBV9 and TRBJ1-5, the complete variable domain is DSGVTQTPKHLITATGQRVTLRCSPRSGDLSVYWYQQSLDQGLQFLIQYYNGEERAKGNILERFSAQQFPDLHSELNLSSLELGDSALYFCASSTQSNQPQHFGDGTRLSIL.

This clone was observed a handful of times. The rearrangement uses TRBV11-2 and TRBJ2-7, with D possibly matching TRBD2 (5 bases). V gave up 7 bases and J gave up 6 bases, with 16 bases separating them. CDR3 length equals 13 residues. The germline CDR1 and CDR2 sequences are SGHAT and FQNNGV. DNA of the CDR3: TGTGCCAGCACCGACGGGGTCAAGGGCGAGCAGTACTTC. Protein product: CASTDGVKGEQYF.

The chain joins TRBV5-1 to TRBJ1-2, with D possibly being TRBD1 (5 bases). Looked up from germline, CDR1 is SGHRS and CDR2 is YFSETQ. Trimming left V 2 bases short and J 5 bases short, with 10 bases between. The CDR3 is 13 residues long. In nucleotides, the CDR3 is TGCGCCAGCAGCTTAATCGGGGGATATGGCTACACCTTC. This gives the protein CASSLIGGYGYTF.

This chain uses TRBV7-8 with TRBJ2-2, with 10 bases lining up with TRBD2. This CDR3 has 18 amino acids. Trimming cost V 5 bases and J 4 bases; bases outside gene matches: 13. The V gene's germline CDR1 is SGHVS and CDR2 FQNEAQ. The CDR3 sequence is CASSRPGGSGGATGELFF. DNA of the CDR3: TGTGCCAGCAGCCGGCCGGGTGGGAGCGGGGGGGCCACCGGGGAGCTGTTTTTT.

The rearrangement uses TRBV7-8 and TRBJ2-7; TRBD1 might be the D (6 bases). Germline V lookup: CDR1 SGHVS, CDR2 FQNEAQ. Trimming took off 0 bases at V and 2 bases at J, with 17 bases between the two ends. The CDR3 loop spans 17 amino acids. CDR3 in amino acids: CASSLARPWDTTYEQYF. CDR3 coding DNA: TGTGCCAGCAGCTTAGCGCGTCCCTGGGACACCACCTACGAGCAGTACTTC.

This rearrangement joins TRBV6-1 to TRBJ2-1; TRBD2 aligns across 12 bases. V shed 4 bases and J 7 bases; nucleotides not matched to a gene: 8. The CDR3 spans 16 residues. The germline V gene has CDR1 MNHNS and CDR2 SASEGT. The CDR3 sequence is CASSGQTSGGWNEQFF. The CDR3 DNA reads TGTGCCAGCAGTGGACAGACTAGCGGGGGATGGAATGAGCAGTTCTTC.

The chain combines TRBV5-1 with TRBJ2-1; 11 bases align to TRBD2. Germline loops: CDR1 SGHRS, CDR2 YFSETQ. The CDR3 length is 15 residues. The V segment lost 4 bases and the J segment 5 bases; nucleotides outside the gene matches: 5. CDR3 in amino acids: CASSPLTSGDNEQFF. CDR3 nucleotides: TGCGCCAGCAGCCCGTTGACTAGCGGGGACAATGAGCAGTTCTTC.

The chain is built from TRBV30 and TRBJ2-2, with a possible D match to TRBD2 (5 bases). CDR1 is GTSNPN and CDR2 is SVGIG in the germline V gene (reference sequence). V was cut by 5 bases and J by 5 bases, with 9 bases left in between. The CDR3 totals 12 residues. The CDR3 region is CAWPLGTGELFF. The DNA of the CDR3 is TGTGCCTGGCCACTAGGTACCGGGGAGCTGTTTTTT.

This clone was detected only once. V is TRBV11-2 and J is TRBJ2-5; D is perhaps TRBD2 (5 bases). CDR1 is SGHAT, CDR2 FQNNGV, per germline. V was pared by 8 bases and J by 11 bases, with 15 bases between. The CDR3 runs 11 residues. This CDR3 is CASAAAGEQYF. DNA of the CDR3: TGTGCCAGCGCAGCTGCTGGGGAGCAGTACTTC. Full variable domain (missing parts from reference TRBV11-2 and TRBJ2-5): EAGVAQSPRYKIIEKRQSVAFWCNPISGHATLYWYQQILGQGPKLLIQFQNNGVVDDSQLPKDRFSAERLKGVDSTLKIQPAKLEDSAVYLCASAAAGEQYFGPGTRLLVL.

This clone was recorded only once. The chain is built from TRBV4-2 and TRBJ2-5, with 10 positions matching TRBD2. Looked up from germline, CDR1 is LGHNA and CDR2 is YNFKEQ. The CDR3 has 20 residues. Unmatched junction bases numbered 15, after V lost 1 base and J lost 1 base. The CDR3 nucleotides read TGTGCCAGCAGCCAAGGACCTGGACTAGCGGCGGTCGGTGCCCAAGAGACCCAGTACTTC. Its translation: CASSQGPGLAAVGAQETQYF.

The chain employs TRBV2 and TRBJ2-7; 8 bases match TRBD1. The germline V gene has CDR1 SNHLY and CDR2 FYNNEI. The CDR3 runs to 14 residues. The junction had 4 bases not matched to a gene; V was cut back by 4 bases and J by 2 bases. The DNA of the CDR3 is TGTGCCAGCAGTGTGGACAGGGAGGCCTACGAGCAGTACTTC. Its translation is CASSVDREAYEQYF. Looking up the rest from reference TRBV2 and TRBJ2-7 gives the full variable domain: EPEVTQTPSHQVTQMGQEVILRCVPISNHLYFYWYRQILGQKVEFLVSFYNNEISEKSEIFDDQFSVERPDGSNFTLKIRSTKLEDSAMYFCASSVDREAYEQYFGPGTRLTVT.

The rearrangement uses TRBV4-2 and TRBJ2-1; 9 nucleotides agree with TRBD1. V trimming: 0 bases; J trimming: 7 bases; junction bases outside the gene matches: 7. The germline V gene has CDR1 LGHNA and CDR2 YNFKEQ. The length of the CDR3 is 16 residues. The CDR3: CASSQDGTGRKNEQFF. CDR3 coding DNA: TGTGCCAGCAGCCAAGACGGGACAGGGAGGAAGAATGAGCAGTTCTTC.

The DNA of the CDR3 is TGCGCCAGCAGCCCCGGACAGGGGGCCGCCGGGGAGCTGTTTTTT. Protein product: CASSPGQGAAGELFF. V is TRBV4-1 and J is TRBJ2-2, with TRBD1 matching over 11 bases. Looked up from germline, CDR1 is MGHRA and CDR2 is YSYEKL. CDR3 size: 15 residues. The V and J ends lost 4 bases and 6 bases, in that order; junction bases with no gene match: 4.

The V and J genes are TRBV11-3 and TRBJ2-1; the match to TRBD1 covers 7 bases. CDR1 SGHNT and CDR2 YENEEA come from the germline V gene. This CDR3 is 13 amino acids long. V trimming: 5 bases; J trimming: 5 bases; junction bases outside the gene matches: 3. The DNA of the CDR3 is TGTGCCAGCAGCAAACAGGGGCACAATGAGCAGTTCTTC. This sequence encodes CASSKQGHNEQFF.

The V call is TRBV7-2, the J call TRBJ1-4; D gene unclear. Germline assignment: CDR1 SGHTA and CDR2 FQGNSA. This CDR3 has 16 residues. V lost 0 bases and J lost 7, with 15 bases in between. CDR3 in amino acids: CASSLARRGRAEKLFF. CDR3 DNA sequence: TGTGCCAGCAGCTTAGCGCGTCGGGGTCGGGCTGAAAAACTGTTTTTT. Supplemented by reference TRBV7-2 and TRBJ1-4, the full variable domain reads GAGVSQSPSNKVTEKGKDVELRCDPISGHTALYWYRQSLGQGLEFLIYFQGNSAPDKSGLPSDRFSAERTGGSVSTLTIQRTQQEDSAVYLCASSLARRGRAEKLFFGSGTQLSVL.

The V call is TRBV11-2, the J call TRBJ2-2; possible D gene TRBD1, 5 bases. Germline V gene data show CDR1 as SGHAT and CDR2 as FQNNGV. V lost 5 bases and J lost 6, with 19 bases in between. The CDR3 has 16 amino acids. Written as DNA, the CDR3 is TGTGCCAGCAGCATCAGACAGATCCCGGCGTCCGGGGAGCTGTTTTTT. It translates to CASSIRQIPASGELFF.

This clone has a single count. The rearrangement links TRBV5-1 to TRBJ1-1; D might be TRBD1 (5 bases). V gave up 1 base and J gave up 2 bases, with 9 bases separating them. Germline CDR1 is SGHRS and CDR2 is YFSETQ. This CDR3 contains 14 residues. The CDR3 is CASSLRQKNTEAFF. In DNA form, the CDR3 reads TGCGCCAGCAGCTTGAGACAGAAAAACACTGAAGCTTTCTTT.

The chain combines TRBV7-6 with TRBJ1-6; 7 positions match TRBD1. After removal of 8 bases from V and 7 bases from J, the junction contained 5 bases not matched to a gene. The CDR3 spans 13 residues. Per germline, CDR1 SGHVS and CDR2 FNYEAQ. The CDR3 reads CASGRDRNSPLHF. CDR3 DNA sequence: TGTGCCAGCGGCCGGGACAGAAATTCACCCCTCCACTTT.

This clone was detected a few times. The V gene is TRBV21-1, the J gene TRBJ1-5; TRBD1 is the table's D call and was not checked against the DNA. TRBV21-1 has pseudogene status. The CDR3 spans 22 residues. The CDR3 DNA is TGTGCCAGCAGAAAACCGGGACAGCTAACCGTTATCGGGTTTGAGCCCAATCAGCCCCAGCATTTT. Amino acids: CASRKPGQLTVIGFEPNQPQHF.

This clone was seen a few times. The gene calls are TRBV29-1 and TRBJ2-1; 9 bases map to TRBD2. V shed 6 bases and J 9 bases; nucleotides not matched to a gene: 12. The germline gives CDR1 SQVTM, CDR2 ANQGSEA. This CDR3 comprises 14 residues. For the CDR3, the DNA is TGCAGCGTGGTGGCGGGGGGGTTAGGCGGTGAGCAGTTCTTC. Its protein product is CSVVAGGLGGEQFF.

The rearrangement joins TRBV7-2 to TRBJ2-1; maybe TRBD2 (5 bases). The CDR3 spans 14 residues. The V end lost 5 bases, the J end lost 4 bases, and 12 bases lay between the germline ends. Germline V gives CDR1 SGHTA, CDR2 FQGNSA. The CDR3 DNA follows: TGTGCCAGCAGCCTCGGACTTATATACAATGAGCAGTTCTTC. Protein sequence: CASSLGLIYNEQFF.